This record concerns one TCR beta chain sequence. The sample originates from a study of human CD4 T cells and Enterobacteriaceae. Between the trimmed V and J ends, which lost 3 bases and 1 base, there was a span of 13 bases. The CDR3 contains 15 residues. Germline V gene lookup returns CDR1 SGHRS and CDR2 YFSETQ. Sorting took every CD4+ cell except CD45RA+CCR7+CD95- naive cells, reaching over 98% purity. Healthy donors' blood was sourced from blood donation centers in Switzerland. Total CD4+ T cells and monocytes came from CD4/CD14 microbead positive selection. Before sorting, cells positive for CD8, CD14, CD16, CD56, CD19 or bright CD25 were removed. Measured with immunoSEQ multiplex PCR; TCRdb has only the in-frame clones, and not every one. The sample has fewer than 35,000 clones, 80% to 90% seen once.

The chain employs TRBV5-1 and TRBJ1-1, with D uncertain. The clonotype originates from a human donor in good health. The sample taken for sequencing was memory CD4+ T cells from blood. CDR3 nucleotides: TGCGCCAGCAGCTCAAATGACGGCCAGAACACTGAAGCTTTCTTT. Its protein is CASSSNDGQNTEAFF. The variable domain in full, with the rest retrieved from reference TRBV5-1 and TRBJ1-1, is KAGVTQTPRYLIKTRGQQVTLSCSPISGHRSVSWYQQTPGQGLQFLFEYFSETQRNKGNFPGRFSGRQFSNSRSEMNVSTLELGDSALYLCASSSNDGQNTEAFFGQGTRLTVV.